Presented here are 29 T cell receptor beta chains from one specimen sequenced in a study of cytomegalovirus exposure and HLA in healthy donors. Use of 60 Vbeta and 13 Jbeta primers characterized the PCR. Repertoires were generated with immunoSEQ multiplex PCR, while TCRdb's copy carries only in-frame clones and drops some. The sample shows 130,000 to 150,000 clones, almost 85% of them seen only once. Material for sequencing was PBMCs. The source of these receptors is a woman aged 60-75 years in good health and CMV-seropositive.

This chain links TRBV28 with TRBJ1-1; D uncertain. This CDR3 has 14 residues. Trimming removed 5 bases at V and 4 bases at J, with 14 bases between. Looked up from germline, CDR1 is MDHEN and CDR2 is SYDVKM. The CDR3 reads CASSRVRWVTEAFF. CDR3 coding DNA: TGTGCCAGCAGTCGGGTGCGATGGGTCACTGAAGCTTTCTTT.

The DNA of the CDR3 is TGTGCCAGCAGTGGAACGCGGGACAGTTATCAGCCCCAGCATTTT. Its protein product is CASSGTRDSYQPQHF. This chain connects TRBV6-1 to TRBJ1-5; 7 bases fit TRBD1. Trimming cost V 4 bases and J 5 bases; bases outside gene matches: 8. The germline gives CDR1 MNHNS, CDR2 SASEGT. The CDR3 runs to 15 residues.

This clone was seen a handful of times. This sequence joins TRBV6-1 and TRBJ1-5, with D possibly matching TRBD1 (5 bases). The CDR3 consists of 13 residues. The germline V gene has CDR1 MNHNS and CDR2 SASEGT. V was shortened by 11 bases and J by 2 bases, with 13 bases between the two germline ends. CDR3 sequence reads: CAAESRGNQPQHF. CDR3 coding DNA: TGTGCCGCTGAGAGCAGGGGCAATCAGCCCCAGCATTTT.

The rearrangement links TRBV25-1 to TRBJ2-2; 8 bases align to TRBD2. Trimming at V came to 7 bases and at J to 5 bases, leaving 12 bases not matched to a gene. The CDR3 spans 16 residues. Per germline, CDR1 MGHDK and CDR2 SYGVNS. In nucleotides, the CDR3 is TGTGCCAGCAAGGACGGTCCGGGAGGGCCTACCGGGGAGCTGTTTTTT. Translation gives CASKDGPGGPTGELFF.

The rearrangement uses TRBV4-3 and TRBJ2-2; possible D gene TRBD2, 5 bases. V lost 0 bases, J lost 3 bases, and 17 bases lay in between. The CDR3 length is 18 residues. In germline, CDR1 is LGHNA, CDR2 YSLEER. The CDR3 spells CASSQDSGFTVDTGELFF. Here the CDR3 DNA reads TGCGCCAGCAGCCAAGACTCGGGGTTTACCGTCGACACCGGGGAGCTGTTTTTT.

Remarks on this clone: Additional DNA sequences in this sample encode the identical CDR3. This chain joins TRBV28 and TRBJ2-3; 8 positions match TRBD1. The germline CDR1 and CDR2 sequences are MDHEN and SYDVKM. V gave up 6 bases and J gave up 1 base; unmatched junction bases: 0. The CDR3 sequence is 13 residues long. The CDR3 nucleotides read TGTGCCAGCAGGGGACAGGGCACAGATACGCAGTATTTT. It codes for CASRGQGTDTQYF.

The rearrangement uses TRBV27 and TRBJ1-4; 8 bases line up with TRBD1. V shed 5 bases, J shed 7 bases, and the junction held 6 bases outside the gene matches. The CDR3 runs 14 residues. CDR1 is MNHEY, CDR2 SMNVEV, per germline (reference sequence). CDR3 bases: TGTGCCAGCAGTCCCAGGGGGCCGGGTGAAAAACTGTTTTTT. Translated, it gives CASSPRGPGEKLFF.

This rearrangement joins TRBV10-3 to TRBJ1-1; possible D gene TRBD1, 6 bases. The CDR3 length is 14 residues. The V and J ends lost 3 bases and 0 bases respectively, with 8 bases between them. CDR1 is ENHRY and CDR2 is SYGVKD in the germline V gene. DNA for the CDR3: TGTGCCATCAGTGACGGGACACTGAACACTGAAGCTTTCTTT. Protein product: CAISDGTLNTEAFF.

This chain links TRBV2 with TRBJ1-1; the D is unclear. V was cut by 3 bases and J by 5 bases, with 16 bases left in between. Looked up from germline, CDR1 is SNHLY and CDR2 is FYNNEI. This CDR3 region has 15 residues. CDR3: CASSDSVVGFTEAFF. Here the CDR3 DNA reads TGTGCCAGCAGTGATTCTGTTGTCGGGTTTACTGAAGCTTTCTTT.

The chain couples TRBV9 to TRBJ2-7; TRBD2 is a possible D gene (6 bases). V lost 0 bases, J lost 0 bases, and 10 bases lay in between. Per germline, CDR1 SGDLS and CDR2 YYNGEE. The CDR3 has 15 residues. CDR3 in amino acids: CASSVGTSSSYEQYF. DNA of the CDR3: TGTGCCAGCAGCGTAGGAACTAGCAGCTCCTACGAGCAGTACTTC.

J is TRBJ2-7 and V is TRBV7-2, with 11 nucleotides matching TRBD2. Germline CDR1 SGHTA, CDR2 FQGNSA. This CDR3 has 15 amino acids. V gave up 1 base and J gave up 7 bases; unmatched junction bases: 6. CDR3 protein: CASSLGGPSGREQYF. CDR3 nucleotide sequence: TGTGCCAGCAGCTTAGGGGGGCCTAGCGGGAGGGAGCAGTACTTC.

This sequence joins TRBV7-9 and TRBJ1-2; 10 bases map to TRBD1. The V gene's germline CDR1 is SEHNR and CDR2 FQNEAQ (reference sequence). This CDR3 contains 13 residues. Unmatched junction bases numbered 6, after V lost 5 bases and J lost 9 bases. This chain's CDR3 is CASSQGTGASYTF. The CDR3, as DNA: TGTGCCAGCAGCCAAGGGACAGGGGCTAGCTACACCTTC.

This chain uses TRBV6-6 with TRBJ1-5, with 10 bases that match TRBD1. Germline CDR1 reads MNHNY; CDR2 reads SVGAGI (reference sequence). This CDR3 is 15 amino acids long. V lost 7 bases to trimming and J lost 1 base; unmatched junction nucleotides: 4. CDR3 region: CASIKDRGSNQPQHF. CDR3 coding DNA: TGTGCCAGCATAAAGGACAGGGGGAGCAATCAGCCCCAGCATTTT.

J is TRBJ2-1 and V is TRBV11-3; D possibly corresponds to TRBD2 (5 bases). This CDR3 has 15 residues. Per the germline V gene, CDR1 is SGHNT and CDR2 is YENEEA. The V gene lost 4 bases and the J gene lost 4 bases, with 14 bases spanning the gap. The CDR3 DNA reads as TGTGCCAGCAGCTACCGGCGACGCGGGTACAATGAGCAGTTCTTC. Amino acid sequence: CASSYRRRGYNEQFF.

This chain uses TRBV11-2 with TRBJ2-5, with 9 bases matching TRBD1. In germline, CDR1 is SGHAT, CDR2 FQNNGV. The CDR3 is 14 amino acids. After removal of 4 bases from V and 1 base from J, the junction contained 1 base not matched to a gene. CDR3 region: CASSSTGGQETQYF. In nucleotides, the CDR3 is TGTGCCAGCAGCTCGACAGGGGGCCAAGAGACCCAGTACTTC.

The chain couples TRBV28 to TRBJ2-7, with TRBD2 as a possible D gene (6 bases). This CDR3 comprises 16 residues. V gave up 3 bases and J gave up 5 bases, with 20 bases separating them. Germline V CDR1 and CDR2: MDHEN, SYDVKM. The CDR3 region has the DNA TGTGCCAGCAGTTTCCCCGTGGAGGGGTCTAACCACGAGCAGTACTTC. It codes for CASSFPVEGSNHEQYF.

This clone has more than one count but fewer than ten. The rearrangement joins TRBV5-4 to TRBJ2-5; 7 bases match TRBD1. This CDR3 is 14 amino acids long. Germline-derived CDR1 and CDR2 are SGHNT and YYREEE (reference sequence). V trimming: 4 bases; J trimming: 2 bases; junction bases outside the gene matches: 5. CDR3 sequence: CASSPGQNQETQYF. The CDR3 nucleotides are TGTGCCAGCAGCCCGGGACAGAATCAAGAGACCCAGTACTTC.

V usage is TRBV7-3 and J usage is TRBJ2-3, with 13 bases aligning to TRBD2. Germline V gene lookup returns CDR1 SGHTA and CDR2 FQGTGA. This CDR3 is built from 16 residues. V lost 4 bases and J lost 4; bases outside the gene matches: 5. CDR3 in DNA: TGTGCCAGCAGCTCCGGGACTAGCGGGATCGCAGATACGCAGTATTTT. It translates to CASSSGTSGIADTQYF. The full variable domain, its missing parts supplied by reference TRBV7-3 and TRBJ2-3, is GAGVSQTPSNKVTEKGKYVELRCDPISGHTALYWYRQSLGQGPEFLIYFQGTGAADDSGLPNDRFFAVRPEGSVSTLKIQRTERGDSAVYLCASSSGTSGIADTQYFGPGTRLTVL.

The genes are TRBV5-1 and TRBJ2-2; 8 nucleotides line up with TRBD2. The ends lost 0 bases at V and 3 bases at J; junction bases unmatched: 1. The length of the CDR3 is 15 residues. The germline V gene has CDR1 SGHRS and CDR2 YFSETQ. DNA of the CDR3: TGCGCCAGCAGCTTGGGACTAGCGCACACCGGGGAGCTGTTTTTT. Amino acids: CASSLGLAHTGELFF.

The CDR3 is CASSPGTALIFYEQYF. The CDR3 DNA is TGTGCCAGCAGCCCCGGGACAGCTCTCATTTTCTACGAGCAGTACTTC. The chain couples TRBV7-9 to TRBJ2-7; 7 nucleotides match TRBD1. V shed 5 bases and J 3 bases; nucleotides not matched to a gene: 13. Germline V gene sequence: CDR1 SEHNR, CDR2 FQNEAQ (reference sequence). This CDR3 has 16 residues.

The V and J genes are TRBV27 and TRBJ1-1, with D maybe TRBD1 (5 bases). This CDR3 has 15 amino acids. Trimming removed 0 bases from V and 0 bases from J, with 8 bases in between. Germline CDR1 MNHEY, CDR2 SMNVEV (reference sequence). CDR3 sequence (DNA): TGTGCCAGCAGTTTATCAGGGGACTTGAACACTGAAGCTTTCTTT. This sequence encodes CASSLSGDLNTEAFF.

This clone was counted once. This chain uses TRBV28 with TRBJ2-7, with TRBD1 identical over 7 bases. Germline CDR1 is MDHEN and CDR2 is SYDVKM. V lost 7 bases to trimming and J lost 3 bases; unmatched junction nucleotides: 9. The CDR3 runs 14 residues. DNA of the CDR3: TGTGCCAGCACGTCCGGGACAGAAGTCTACGAGCAGTACTTC. Its protein is CASTSGTEVYEQYF.

The chain combines TRBV7-2 with TRBJ2-1, with D maybe TRBD1 (5 bases). The V gene's germline CDR1 is SGHTA and CDR2 FQGNSA. The CDR3 contains 18 residues. V lost 5 bases and J lost 4, with 24 bases in between. The CDR3 region has the DNA TGTGCCAGCAGCATCACCCCGGCAGGGTGGGTAGATTACAATGAGCAGTTCTTC. It encodes CASSITPAGWVDYNEQFF.

The chain uses TRBV7-8 and TRBJ1-2, with D tentatively TRBD1 (5 bases). Trimming left V 0 bases short and J 3 bases short, with 11 bases between. Looked up from germline, CDR1 is SGHVS and CDR2 is FQNEAQ. CDR3 length: 15 amino acids. The CDR3 DNA sequence: TGTGCCAGCAGCTTAGCGGGCCAGGGTGACTATGGCTACACCTTC. It translates to CASSLAGQGDYGYTF.

V and J are TRBV11-3 and TRBJ2-5; no clear D. The J call may be faulty, since TRBJ2-7 better matches the DNA end. In germline, CDR1 is SGHNT, CDR2 YENEEA. The CDR3 has 13 amino acids. The CDR3 is CASSLQPKSEQYF. The CDR3 DNA is TGTGCCAGCAGCTTACAGCCGAAGAGCGAGCAGTACTTC.

This clone turned up a few times. CDR3 DNA sequence: TGTGCCAGCAGCCCCCCTTTCACAGATACGCAGTATTTT. This translates into CASSPPFTDTQYF. V usage is TRBV2 and J usage is TRBJ2-3, with D unclear. V lost 6 bases, J lost 2 bases, and 9 bases lay in between. Germline values: CDR1 SNHLY, CDR2 FYNNEI. The CDR3 has 13 amino acids. Variable domain in full (rest from reference TRBV2 and TRBJ2-3): EPEVTQTPSHQVTQMGQEVILRCVPISNHLYFYWYRQILGQKVEFLVSFYNNEISEKSEIFDDQFSVERPDGSNFTLKIRSTKLEDSAMYFCASSPPFTDTQYFGPGTRLTVL.

CDR3 protein: CASSSEQGRKLFF. CDR3 bases: TGTGCCAGCAGCTCCGAACAGGGACGGAAACTGTTTTTT. V is TRBV7-9 and J is TRBJ1-4; TRBD1 might be the D (6 bases). V shed 4 bases and J shed 11 bases, with 14 bases lying between them. CDR1 SEHNR and CDR2 FQNEAQ come from the germline V gene (reference sequence). The length of the CDR3 is 13 residues.

This sequence joins TRBV27 and TRBJ2-7, with D unresolved. From germline, CDR1 is MNHEY and CDR2 SMNVEV (reference sequence). Trimming took 4 bases from V and 9 from J, leaving 13 bases between them. The CDR3 covers 12 residues. The CDR3 DNA reads as TGTGCCAGCAGTTCCCGTGGTTCAGGGCAGTACTTC. Protein: CASSSRGSGQYF.

J is TRBJ1-5 and V is TRBV27; unclear D gene. V was trimmed by 3 bases and J by 6 bases, leaving 12 bases between them. The CDR3 runs 14 residues. The germline CDR1 and CDR2 sequences are MNHEY and SMNVEV (reference sequence). For the CDR3, the DNA is TGTGCCAGCAGTTTGTCGAGGGATAGTCAGCCCCAGCATTTT. Encoded protein: CASSLSRDSQPQHF.